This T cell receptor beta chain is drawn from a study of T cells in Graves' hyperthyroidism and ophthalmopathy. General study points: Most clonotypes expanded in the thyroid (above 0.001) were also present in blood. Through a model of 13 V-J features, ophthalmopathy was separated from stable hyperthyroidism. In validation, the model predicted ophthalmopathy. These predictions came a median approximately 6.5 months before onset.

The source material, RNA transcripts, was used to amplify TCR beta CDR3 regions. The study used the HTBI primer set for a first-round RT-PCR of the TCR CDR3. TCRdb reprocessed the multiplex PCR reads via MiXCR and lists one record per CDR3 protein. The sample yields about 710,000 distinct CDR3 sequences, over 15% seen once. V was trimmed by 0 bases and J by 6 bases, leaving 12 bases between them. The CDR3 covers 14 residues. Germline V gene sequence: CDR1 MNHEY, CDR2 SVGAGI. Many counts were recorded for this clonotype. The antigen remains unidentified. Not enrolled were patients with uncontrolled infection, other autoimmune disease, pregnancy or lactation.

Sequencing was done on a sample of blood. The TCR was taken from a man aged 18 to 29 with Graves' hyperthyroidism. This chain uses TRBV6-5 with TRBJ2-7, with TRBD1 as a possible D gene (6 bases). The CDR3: CASSYSTPGVEQYF. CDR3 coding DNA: TGTGCCAGCAGTTACTCGACGCCAGGGGTCGAGCAGTACTTC.